This is a list of T cell receptor beta chains from one sample in a study of identifying expanded T cells in peripheral blood. Assay used: immunoSEQ multiplex PCR; TCRdb lists only in-frame clones, some missing. Among nearly 60,000 clones listed, about nine tenths were seen once. Specimen: blood. Every receptor here comes from a person between 18 and 69 years old in good health. Both conserved end residues are part of each CDR3. The D gene is left open where the match is weak. Expanded clones get a size class; other rows say once, few or many, or leave the size out.

TRBV25-1	TRBJ1-1	.	.	TGTGCCAGCGGCAATGGGGGAAGAGGTTTCTTT	CASGNGGRGFF
TRBV9	TRBJ2-2	.	.	TGTGCCAGCAGCGTATCGGGCGGGGGCGGCACCGGGGAGCTGTTTTTT	CASSVSGGGGTGELFF
TRBV7-9	TRBJ2-7	.	.	TGTGCCAGCAGCTTAAAGCCCGAGGGGGAGCAGTACTTC	CASSLKPEGEQYF
TRBV13	TRBJ2-7	.	.	TGTGCCAGCAGCTTGCCGACTAAAGCGGGCTACGAGCAGTACTTC	CASSLPTKAGYEQYF
TRBV19	TRBJ2-1	TRBD2	.	TGTGCCAGTAGCGGGGGGGAAAATGAGCAGTTCTTC	CASSGGENEQFF
TRBV29-1	TRBJ2-3	TRBD2	once	TGCAGCGGCCGACTAGCGGGATTAGATACGCAGTATTTT	CSGRLAGLDTQYF
TRBV30	TRBJ2-1	.	.	TGTGCCTGGATTAGAGGGACCCCCTACAATGAGCAGTTCTTC	CAWIRGTPYNEQFF
TRBV2	TRBJ2-5	TRBD2	.	TGTGCCAGCATGGGAGGCGGGAGAGAGACCCAGTACTTC	CASMGGGRETQYF
TRBV7-8	TRBJ2-1	.	.	TGTGCCAGCAGCTTGGTCAATGAGCAGTTCTTC	CASSLVNEQFF
TRBV7-2	TRBJ2-3	.	.	TGTGCCAGCAGCTTAACGGCTAGCGGCACAGATACGCAGTATTTT	CASSLTASGTDTQYF
TRBV5-1	TRBJ2-2	.	.	TGCGCCAGCAGCCCGGGTGGGAACACCGGGGAGCTGTTTTTT	CASSPGGNTGELFF
TRBV7-2	TRBJ1-1	TRBD1	.	TGTGCCAGCAGCTTAGGGGCAGGGGGAGGCACTGAAGCTTTCTTT	CASSLGAGGGTEAFF
TRBV20-1	TRBJ1-2	.	.	TGCAGTGCCGGCCTGGCTTATGGCTACACCTTC	CSAGLAYGYTF
TRBV10-1	TRBJ2-7	TRBD2	once	TGCGCCACAGAATCCCCTGCGTCGGGCGGGAGACGAACCTACGAGCAGTACTTC	CATESPASGGRRTYEQYF
TRBV11-3	TRBJ2-5	.	.	TGTGCCAGCAGCTTAGGTACCGGGCCTTGGGAGACCCAGTACTTC	CASSLGTGPWETQYF
TRBV9	TRBJ2-1	TRBD2	once	TGTGCCAGCAACCTAGCGGGAGGCGCCAATGAGCAGTTCTTC	CASNLAGGANEQFF
TRBV4-3	TRBJ2-7	TRBD2	few	TGCGCCAGCAGCCAAGAATGGGCAGCTAGCGGGGATATGTACTTC	CASSQEWAASGDMYF
TRBV29-1	TRBJ1-1	.	.	TGCAGCGTTGATTGGGGGGCGATGCCTGAAGCTTTCTTT	CSVDWGAMPEAFF
TRBV10-3	TRBJ1-3	.	once	TGTGCCACCATGACGGGGAGGGCCTTCTCTGGAAACACCATATATTTT	CATMTGRAFSGNTIYF
TRBV11-2	TRBJ2-3	TRBD1	.	TGTGCCAGCAGCTTGACAGGGTTAAGCACAGATACGCAGTATTTT	CASSLTGLSTDTQYF
TRBV5-1	TRBJ2-1	.	.	TGCGCCAGCAACTTATCCCCGGGGGCCCCCAGTATAGGTGAGCAGTTCTTC	CASNLSPGAPSIGEQFF
TRBV4-3	TRBJ1-1	.	.	TGCGCCAGCAGCCAAGGACCACAGGGTTACACTGAAGCTTTCTTT	CASSQGPQGYTEAFF
TRBV7-9	TRBJ2-5	.	.	TGTGCCAGCAGCCCCCCTCTAGGACAGCGAGCCCAAGAGACCCAGTACTTC	CASSPPLGQRAQETQYF
TRBV29-1	TRBJ2-6	.	.	TGCAGCGTTGAAGGGGGCGACTCTGGGGCCAACGTCCTGACTTTC	CSVEGGDSGANVLTF
TRBV19	TRBJ2-3	TRBD1	.	TGTGCCACGAGACAGGGCGCCACAGATACGCAGTATTTT	CATRQGATDTQYF
TRBV9	TRBJ2-5	.	few	TGTGCCAGCAGCGTAGAGAGTAGGGGTGCCCAGTACTTC	CASSVESRGAQYF
TRBV25-1	TRBJ2-1	.	.	TGTGCCAGCAGTTTACTTGTAGCGGACAATGAGCAGTTCTTC	CASSLLVADNEQFF
TRBV7-2	TRBJ2-2	TRBD2	.	TGTGCCAGCAGCGCCAGCCCTAGCGGGAGTCGAGCCGGGGAGCTGTTTTTT	CASSASPSGSRAGELFF
TRBV7-2	TRBJ2-5	.	.	TGTGCCAGCAGCTTAAAGGAGACCCAGTACTTC	CASSLKETQYF
TRBV2	TRBJ2-7	TRBD1	.	TGTGCCAGCATCGGGACAGGATCCTACGAGCAGTACTTC	CASIGTGSYEQYF
TRBV15	TRBJ2-7	.	.	TGTGCCACCAGCTACGAGCAGTACTTC	CATSYEQYF